The subject of this entry is one TCR beta chain. The antigen is not known. Cultured CD4+ T cells had their DNA profiled by the Oncomine TCR Beta short-read assay. TCRdb independently ran MiXCR on the PCR reads; one entry per CDR3 protein. The sample has 13,000 or so distinct CDR3 sequences, under 65% seen once; the top ten hold 12%. This sample was taken from a study of vaccination and CD4 T cells after COVID-19. V was pared by 1 base and J by 0 bases, with 9 bases between. Germline CDR1 MGHRA, CDR2 YSYEKL. This CDR3 spans 15 amino acids. Treatment described: approximately 9-day PBMC culture with coronavirus spike peptide pools or control peptides (ViraFEST assay).

V is TRBV4-1 and J is TRBJ1-2, with D uncertain. This receptor was identified in a human donor who had recovered from COVID-19. Material: CD4+ T cells from blood, cultured in vitro. CDR3 sequence: CASSQAVLTNYGYTF. As DNA, the CDR3 is TGCGCCAGCAGCCAAGCCGTTCTTACTAACTATGGCTACACCTTC.